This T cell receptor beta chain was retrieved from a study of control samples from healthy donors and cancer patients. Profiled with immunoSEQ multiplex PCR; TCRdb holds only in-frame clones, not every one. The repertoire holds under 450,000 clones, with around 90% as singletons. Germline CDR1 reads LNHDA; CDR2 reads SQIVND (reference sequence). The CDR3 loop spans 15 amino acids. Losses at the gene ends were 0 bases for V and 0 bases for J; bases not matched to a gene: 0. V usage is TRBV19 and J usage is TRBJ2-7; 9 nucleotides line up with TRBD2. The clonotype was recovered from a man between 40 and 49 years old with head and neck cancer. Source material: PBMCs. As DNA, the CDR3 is TGTGCCAGTAGTATAGAAGCGGGGGGCTCCTACGAGCAGTACTTC. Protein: CASSIEAGGSYEQYF.